The T cell receptor beta chain under discussion was sequenced for a study of human T cells and chemical hapten exposure. Time point in this sample: patch test 2, 6 weeks after DPC sensitization. Treatment noted: therapeutic diphenylcyclopropenone sensitization with weekly scalp DPC. Many counts were recorded for this clonotype. CDR3 length: 15 amino acids. V shed 7 bases and J shed 0 bases, with 13 bases lying between them. Germline V CDR1 and CDR2: MDHEN, SYDVKM. It was the library that attached unique molecular identifiers to individual cDNA molecules. TCRdb re-called the RACE reads through MiXCR, storing one row per CDR3 protein. The data hold about 78,000 distinct CDR3 sequences, with 6.5% to 10% observed a single time.

This sequence originates from a woman in her forties or fifties with alopecia areata. Some clones in this sample may be carry-over from other donors' samples. The sequenced sample was whole blood, obtained in connection with sensitization to the hapten diphenylcyclopropenone (DPC). The chain is built from TRBV28 and TRBJ1-5; D remains ambiguous. This CDR3 reads CASIPTAVSNQPQHF. The CDR3 bases are TGTGCCAGCATTCCCACAGCTGTTAGCAATCAGCCCCAGCATTTT.